This T cell receptor (beta chain) was obtained from a study of blood T cell repertoires in COVID-19. Produced via immunoSEQ multiplex PCR; TCRdb's table is partial and in-frame only. The sample records some 150,000 clones, less than 90% being singletons. The TCR comes from an older woman with COVID-19, enrolled during active disease. Specimen: peripheral blood.

The chain's CDR3 is CASSGLPSEKLFF. The CDR3 DNA follows: TGTGCCAGCTCAGGGCTGCCATCTGAAAAACTGTTTTTT. The chain combines TRBV28 with TRBJ1-4; a weak D match, TRBD1 (5 bases). Germline V gives CDR1 MDHEN, CDR2 SYDVKM. The V end lost 8 bases, the J end lost 7 bases, and 14 bases lay between the germline ends. The CDR3 loop spans 13 amino acids.